Shown below are 14 T cell receptor beta chains from a single sample sequenced in a study of T cell responses to AZD1222 COVID-19 vaccine. Using immunoSEQ multiplex PCR, the repertoire was profiled, and TCRdb retains in-frame clones only, with some absent. In the table there are about 160,000 clones, 80% to 95% of which are singletons. The source material was peripheral blood, sampled 28 days after the second AZD1222 dose. Receptor source: an adult who received the AZD1222 COVID-19 vaccine.

The chain is built from TRBV6-5 and TRBJ2-1; 7 bases fit TRBD2. Germline V gene data show CDR1 as MNHEY and CDR2 as SVGAGI. Trimming at V came to 11 bases and at J to 1 base, leaving 11 bases not matched to a gene. CDR3 length equals 15 residues. This chain's CDR3 is CAWGGEGGSYNEQFF. The CDR3 DNA is TGTGCCTGGGGGGGGGAGGGAGGGTCCTACAATGAGCAGTTCTTC.

This rearrangement joins TRBV12-3 or TRBV12-4 to TRBJ1-2; perhaps TRBD1 as D (5 bases). V was pared by 6 bases and J by 2 bases, with 10 bases between. The length of the CDR3 is 13 residues. The CDR3: CASRTGGNYGYTF. The CDR3 DNA reads TGTGCCAGCAGAACGGGGGGGAACTATGGCTACACCTTC.

Regarding this clone: At the DNA level, this CDR3 is encoded by other sequences in the same sample as well. The chain joins TRBV29-1 to TRBJ1-1; no reliable D call. Germline lookup yields CDR1 SQVTM and CDR2 ANQGSEA. V shed 4 bases and J shed 0 bases, with 6 bases lying between them. The CDR3 loop spans 12 amino acids. The chain's CDR3 is CSVGGVNTEAFF. The CDR3 nucleotides are TGCAGCGTTGGTGGTGTGAACACTGAAGCTTTCTTT.

V and J are TRBV5-1 and TRBJ2-1; D is perhaps TRBD2 (5 bases). From germline, CDR1 is SGHRS and CDR2 YFSETQ. The V and J ends lost 0 bases and 3 bases respectively, with 10 bases between them. The CDR3 is made up of 15 amino acids. The CDR3 DNA sequence: TGCGCCAGCAGCTTGGTCCCTAGCAACTACAATGAGCAGTTCTTC. Translated: CASSLVPSNYNEQFF.

This chain uses TRBV27 with TRBJ2-3; TRBD2 is a possible D gene (5 bases). This CDR3 is built from 14 residues. Germline V gene data show CDR1 as MNHEY and CDR2 as SMNVEV (reference sequence). Trimming removed 6 bases at V and 2 bases at J, with 12 bases between. The CDR3 DNA sequence: TGTGCCAGCAGCCTGGACTGGGCCACAGATACGCAGTATTTT. This translates into CASSLDWATDTQYF.

This rearrangement joins TRBV19 to TRBJ2-2; no clear D gene. V was cut by 3 bases and J by 5 bases, with 7 bases left in between. CDR3 length: 13 residues. The germline CDR1 and CDR2 sequences are LNHDA and SQIVND (reference sequence). The CDR3 sequence: CASSILGTGELFF. CDR3 coding DNA: TGTGCCAGTAGTATCCTGGGGACCGGGGAGCTGTTTTTT.

V usage is TRBV27 and J usage is TRBJ1-1, with a tentative D call TRBD1 (5 bases). Germline assignment: CDR1 MNHEY and CDR2 SMNVEV (reference sequence). Trimming shortened V by 2 bases and J by 2 bases, and 12 bases separated the two germline ends. The CDR3 has 15 residues. CDR3 DNA: TGTGCCAGCAGTTTAATCTGGGGGAGCAACACTGAAGCTTTCTTT. This codes for CASSLIWGSNTEAFF.

The chain uses TRBV6-5 and TRBJ1-5; D not resolved. The CDR3 covers 13 residues. CDR1 is MNHEY, CDR2 SVGAGI, per germline. With 8 bases removed from V and 0 bases from J, the gap between germline ends came to 8 bases. This CDR3 reads CASQEFSNQPQHF. Here the CDR3 DNA reads TGTGCCAGCCAAGAGTTTAGCAATCAGCCCCAGCATTTT.

CDR3 sequence: CASSKRVFEQYF. CDR3 in DNA: TGTGCCAGCAGTAAGAGGGTATTCGAGCAGTACTTC. V usage is TRBV2 and J usage is TRBJ2-7; a possible D gene is TRBD2 (5 bases). Germline V gene lookup returns CDR1 SNHLY and CDR2 FYNNEI. V was shortened by 5 bases and J by 6 bases, with 11 bases between the two germline ends. CDR3 length: 12 residues.

The V call is TRBV6-5, the J call TRBJ1-2; no reliable D call. The V gene's germline CDR1 is MNHEY and CDR2 SVGAGI. This CDR3 is built from 14 residues. The V gene lost 6 bases and the J gene lost 2 bases, with 13 bases spanning the gap. In nucleotides, the CDR3 is TGTGCCAGCAGCCCCCCGGTGTGGAACTATGGCTACACCTTC. Its translation is CASSPPVWNYGYTF.

This clone was observed a few times. The rearrangement links TRBV18 to TRBJ1-1; perhaps TRBD1 as D (5 bases). Trimming stripped 3 bases from V and 0 bases from J, with 8 bases between. CDR1 is KGHSH, CDR2 LQKENI, per germline. CDR3 length: 14 residues. CDR3 nucleotide sequence: TGTGCCAGCTCACCGAGGGGTATGAACACTGAAGCTTTCTTT. It translates to CASSPRGMNTEAFF.

The chain links TRBV29-1 to TRBJ1-1; TRBD1 aligns across 9 bases. The germline V gene encodes CDR1 SQVTM and CDR2 ANQGSEA. The CDR3 runs to 13 residues. The ends lost 7 bases at V and 2 bases at J; junction bases unmatched: 5. CDR3 nucleotides: TGCAGCGCAATAACAGGGGGCAACACTGAAGCTTTCTTT. Translation: CSAITGGNTEAFF.

This clone was recorded a few times. This chain links TRBV27 with TRBJ1-1; a weak D match, TRBD1 (5 bases). Per the germline V gene, CDR1 is MNHEY and CDR2 is SMNVEV (reference sequence). The CDR3 loop spans 15 amino acids. Trimming cost V 0 bases and J 3 bases, with 11 bases left between them. The CDR3 bases are TGTGCCAGCAGTTTATCGTACTTAGGGGACACTGAAGCTTTCTTT. It specifies CASSLSYLGDTEAFF.

A single count supports this clone. The genes are TRBV18 and TRBJ1-1, with TRBD1 matching over 8 bases. Germline CDR1 is KGHSH and CDR2 is LQKENI. V lost 3 bases to trimming and J lost 2 bases; unmatched junction nucleotides: 14. The CDR3 totals 18 residues. The CDR3 loop is CASSPTMISTGVNTEAFF. CDR3 sequence (DNA): TGTGCCAGCTCACCGACAATGATCTCGACAGGGGTTAACACTGAAGCTTTCTTT. Looking up the rest from reference TRBV18 and TRBJ1-1 gives the full variable domain: NAGVMQNPRHLVRRRGQEARLRCSPMKGHSHVYWYRQLPEEGLKFMVYLQKENIIDESGMPKERFSAEFPKEGPSILRIQQVVRGDSAAYFCASSPTMISTGVNTEAFFGQGTRLTVV.